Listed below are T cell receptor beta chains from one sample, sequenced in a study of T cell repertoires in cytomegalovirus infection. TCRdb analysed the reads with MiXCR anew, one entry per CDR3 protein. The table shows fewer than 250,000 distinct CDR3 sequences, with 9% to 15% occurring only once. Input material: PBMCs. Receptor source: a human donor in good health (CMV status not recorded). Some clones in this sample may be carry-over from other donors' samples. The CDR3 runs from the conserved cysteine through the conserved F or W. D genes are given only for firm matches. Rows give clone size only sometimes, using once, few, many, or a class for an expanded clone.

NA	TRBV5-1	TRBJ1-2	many	CASSADSTYGYTF	TGCGCCAGCAGCGCGGACAGTACTTATGGCTACACCTTC
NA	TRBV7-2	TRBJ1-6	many	CASSSPRGGSYNSPLHF	TGTGCCAGCAGCTCCCCTAGGGGGGGCTCCTATAATTCACCCCTCCACTTT
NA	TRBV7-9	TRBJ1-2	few	CASTLSFRPADGYTF	TGTGCCAGCACCCTTAGTTTCAGGCCCGCGGATGGCTACACCTTC
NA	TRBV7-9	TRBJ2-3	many	CASSESGRDTQYF	TGTGCCAGCAGCGAATCAGGGAGAGATACGCAGTATTTT
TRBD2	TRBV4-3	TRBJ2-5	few	CASSQEFLTSGGNQETQYF	TGCGCCAGCAGCCAAGAATTTTTGACTAGCGGGGGGAATCAAGAGACCCAGTACTTC
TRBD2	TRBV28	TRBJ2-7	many	CASRSGGLADYEQYF	TGTGCCAGCAGGTCTGGGGGACTAGCGGACTACGAGCAGTACTTC
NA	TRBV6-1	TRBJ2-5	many	CASTSGLIQETQYF	TGTGCCAGCACCTCAGGCCTTATCCAAGAGACCCAGTACTTC
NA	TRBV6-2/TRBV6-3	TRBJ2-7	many	CASSYGGVGGYYEQYF	TGTGCCAGCAGTTACGGGGGAGTCGGGGGTTACTACGAGCAGTACTTC
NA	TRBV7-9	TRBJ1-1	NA	CASSLGLGAEAFF	TGTGCCAGCAGCTTAGGCTTAGGGGCAGAAGCTTTCTTT
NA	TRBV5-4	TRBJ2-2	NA	CASSWATRGTGELFF	TGTGCCAGCAGCTGGGCGACCCGCGGGACCGGGGAGCTGTTTTTT
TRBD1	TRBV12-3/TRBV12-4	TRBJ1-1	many	CASTIRTGRNTEAFF	TGTGCCAGCACCATCAGGACAGGGAGGAACACTGAAGCTTTCTTT
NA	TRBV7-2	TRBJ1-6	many	CASSLVPEDSPLHF	TGTGCCAGCAGCTTAGTTCCCGAGGATTCACCCCTCCACTTT
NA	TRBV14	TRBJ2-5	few	CASSQDPEQETQYF	TGTGCCAGCAGCCAAGATCCAGAGCAAGAGACCCAGTACTTC
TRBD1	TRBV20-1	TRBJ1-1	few	CSARLGDRNTEAFF	TGCAGTGCTAGACTTGGGGACAGGAACACTGAAGCTTTCTTT
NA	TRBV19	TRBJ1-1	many	CASSITSLNTEAFF	TGTGCCAGTAGTATAACCAGTCTGAACACTGAAGCTTTCTTT
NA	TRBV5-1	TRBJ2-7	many	CASQGHGIYEQYF	TGCGCCAGCCAGGGACACGGGATCTACGAGCAGTACTTC
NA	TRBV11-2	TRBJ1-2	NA	CASSLGGRDGYTF	TGTGCCAGCAGCTTAGGAGGGCGGGATGGCTACACCTTC